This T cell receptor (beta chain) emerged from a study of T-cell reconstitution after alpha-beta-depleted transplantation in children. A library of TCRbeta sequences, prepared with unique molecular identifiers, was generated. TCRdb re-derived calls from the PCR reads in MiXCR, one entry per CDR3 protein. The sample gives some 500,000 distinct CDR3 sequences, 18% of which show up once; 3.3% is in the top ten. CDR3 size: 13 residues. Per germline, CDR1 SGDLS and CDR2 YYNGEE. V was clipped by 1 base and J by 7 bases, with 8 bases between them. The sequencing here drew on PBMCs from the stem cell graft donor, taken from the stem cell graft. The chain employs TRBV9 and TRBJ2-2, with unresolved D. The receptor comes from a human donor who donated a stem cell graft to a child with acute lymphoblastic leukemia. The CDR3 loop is CASSVLVVGELFF. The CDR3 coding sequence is TGTGCCAGCAGCGTATTAGTGGTCGGGGAGCTGTTTTTT.